This T cell receptor (beta chain) is drawn from a study of cytomegalovirus exposure and HLA in healthy donors. Study-wide results and limits: Both high specificity and high sensitivity reportedly marked the classifier's diagnosis of cytomegalovirus status. According to the study, roughly 160 TCR beta chains were cytomegalovirus-associated.

Unmatched junction bases numbered 9, after V lost 1 base and J lost 5 bases. CDR3 length equals 17 residues. Germline lookup yields CDR1 SGHVS and CDR2 FQNEAQ. In the case of this clone: Its target is unknown.

Some clones are missing from TCRdb's copy, which holds only in-frame ones; the method was immunoSEQ multiplex PCR. Altogether 180,000 or so clones are present, around nine tenths being singletons, with the ten largest covering 2% to 3%. The clonotype was recovered from a man in his late teens or twenties in good health and CMV-seropositive. The V gene is TRBV7-8, the J gene TRBJ2-3, with TRBD2 identical over 10 bases. Sequenced: PBMCs. The CDR3 bases are TGTGCCAGCAGCTTAGTAGTAGCGGGAGGCCTGGGAGATACGCAGTATTTT. As protein: CASSLVVAGGLGDTQYF.